This TCR beta chain was retrieved from a study of T cells after yellow fever vaccination. MiXCR, applied by TCRdb to the 5' RACE reads, yields one record per CDR3 protein. The sample lists 400,000 or so distinct CDR3 sequences; 6.2% were seen once. This clonotype was counted ten times or more. Antigen unknown. Whole-study findings and limits: Most primary-vaccination clones reappeared after the booster (about 96% CD4, about 90% CD8). Some clonotypes, a small share, were shared between CD4 and CD8 compartments. Peaking on day 5 versus 15, the secondary response was faster but weaker. FACS-sorted repertoires might harbor abundant contaminating clonotypes from the bulk population.

The germline V gene has CDR1 SGHRS and CDR2 YFSETQ. V was cut by 4 bases and J by 0 bases, with 12 bases left in between. The CDR3 consists of 15 residues. The sequenced sample was PBMCs, obtained 5 days after the yellow fever booster vaccination. J is TRBJ2-3 and V is TRBV5-1; D may be TRBD2 (6 bases). This clonotype originated in a young man who received the YFV17D yellow fever vaccine. As DNA, the CDR3 is TGCGCCAGCAGCACCCAAGGGACTAGCACAGATACGCAGTATTTT. This gives the protein CASSTQGTSTDTQYF.